The 8 T cell receptor beta chains reported below all come from one sample, sequenced in a study of control samples from healthy donors and cancer patients. Only in-frame clones appear in the TCRdb table, and some are missing; sequencing was by immunoSEQ multiplex PCR. The data show 110,000 to 150,000 clones, more than 80% seen once. The material sequenced was blood. Receptors were obtained from a man aged 18-30 years in good health.

The CDR3 DNA is TGTGCCAGCAGCGAGACTAGCTTAGCCTACGAGCAGTACTTC. This encodes CASSETSLAYEQYF. This chain uses TRBV9 with TRBJ2-7; 7 nucleotides align to TRBD2. The CDR3 spans 14 residues. V was pared by 3 bases and J by 2 bases, with 5 bases of the junction left unmatched. In germline, CDR1 is SGDLS, CDR2 YYNGEE. Variable domain in full (rest from reference TRBV9 and TRBJ2-7): DSGVTQTPKHLITATGQRVTLRCSPRSGDLSVYWYQQSLDQGLQFLIQYYNGEERAKGNILERFSAQQFPDLHSELNLSSLELGDSALYFCASSETSLAYEQYFGPGTRLTVT.

In this sample, this clone turned up once. The V and J genes are TRBV9 and TRBJ2-7; D uncertain. V gave up 0 bases and J gave up 3 bases, with 16 bases separating them. CDR1 and CDR2 (germline): SGDLS, YYNGEE. CDR3 length: 16 amino acids. CDR3 nucleotides: TGTGCCAGCAGCGTAGTGTCTACGCGAGCTCTCTACGAGCAGTACTTC. It yields the protein CASSVVSTRALYEQYF.

The J gene is TRBJ2-1, the V gene TRBV5-1; no clear D gene. This CDR3 comprises 15 residues. The germline V gene encodes CDR1 SGHRS and CDR2 YFSETQ. Trimming removed 4 bases from V and 0 bases from J, with 11 bases in between. The CDR3 is CASSTDRSSYNEQFF. Here the CDR3 DNA reads TGCGCCAGCAGCACTGACCGGAGCTCCTACAATGAGCAGTTCTTC.

The V call is TRBV11-2, the J call TRBJ2-5; D remains unclear. Trimming removed 1 base at V and 7 bases at J, with 16 bases between. The CDR3 runs to 15 residues. Germline V gives CDR1 SGHAT, CDR2 FQNNGV. The chain's CDR3 is CASSLGPTPAGTQYF. The CDR3 DNA reads TGTGCCAGCAGCTTAGGCCCCACCCCGGCAGGGACCCAGTACTTC.

V is TRBV19 and J is TRBJ1-2, with a possible D match to TRBD1 (6 bases). This CDR3 spans 16 amino acids. Trimming took 3 bases from V and 2 from J, leaving 16 bases between them. CDR1 is LNHDA, CDR2 SQIVND, per germline (reference sequence). CDR3 nucleotide sequence: TGTGCCAGTAGTATGATAGTGGGCAGGGGAAACTATGGCTACACCTTC. Translation gives CASSMIVGRGNYGYTF.

The rearrangement links TRBV7-8 to TRBJ2-3; 9 nucleotides align to TRBD1. V lost 3 bases to trimming and J lost 6 bases; unmatched junction nucleotides: 4. Germline loops: CDR1 SGHVS, CDR2 FQNEAQ. CDR3 size: 14 residues. CDR3 loop: CASSFGTGRDTQYF. CDR3 coding DNA: TGTGCCAGCAGCTTCGGGACAGGGCGGGATACGCAGTATTTT.

This clone showed up just once. This rearrangement joins TRBV10-3 to TRBJ2-7, with TRBD2 matching over 8 bases. The germline CDR1 and CDR2 sequences are ENHRY and SYGVKD. The CDR3 spans 14 residues. The V segment lost 6 bases and the J segment 7 bases; nucleotides outside the gene matches: 11. The CDR3 sequence: CAIRRGAAEDEQYF. The CDR3 DNA sequence: TGTGCCATCAGGCGGGGGGCCGCGGAGGATGAGCAGTACTTC.

The rearrangement joins TRBV7-9 to TRBJ2-7; 8 nucleotides align to TRBD1. Germline loops: CDR1 SEHNR, CDR2 FQNEAQ (reference sequence). The J segment lost 7 bases and the V segment lost 7 bases, leaving 9 bases of the junction unmatched. The length of the CDR3 is 13 residues. The CDR3 reads CASTEQGVEEQYF. In nucleotides, the CDR3 is TGTGCCAGCACCGAACAGGGGGTGGAAGAGCAGTACTTC.